The 26 T cell receptor beta chains given below trace back to one sample, sequenced in a study of T-cell memory formation after mild COVID-19. TCRdb reanalysed the 5' RACE reads using MiXCR and keeps one entry per CDR3 protein. The data hold hundreds of thousands of distinct CDR3 sequences, with about 23% observed a single time. The sequenced material came from PBMCs or a T cell subset sorted from them (not recorded which). The receptors stem from an adult woman who had mild COVID-19 (a few samples of this study predate the infection). Cell type and time point are not known.

In this sample, this clonotype turned up a few times. V and J are TRBV4-1 and TRBJ2-3; TRBD2 matches at 12 bases. V gave up 4 bases and J gave up 4 bases; unmatched junction bases: 3. This CDR3 contains 15 residues. Germline V gives CDR1 MGHRA, CDR2 YSYEKL. CDR3 bases: TGCGCCAGCAGCCTAGGACTAGCGGGGTCAGATACGCAGTATTTT. Translating it yields CASSLGLAGSDTQYF.

The chain combines TRBV6-1 with TRBJ1-2, with a tentative D call TRBD1 (6 bases). Germline CDR1 MNHNS, CDR2 SASEGT. The CDR3 runs to 16 residues. Trimming cost V 7 bases and J 5 bases, with 23 bases left between them. This chain's CDR3 is CASTKSQDSGFYGYTF. DNA of the CDR3: TGTGCCAGCACTAAATCCCAGGACAGCGGATTTTATGGCTACACCTTC.

This clonotype was picked up many times. The CDR3 DNA reads as TGCAGTGCTAGCGCTGGGACAGCCCATGGCTACACCTTC. Translated, it gives CSASAGTAHGYTF. V gene TRBV20-1 combines with J gene TRBJ1-2; 7 bases are a match to TRBD1. With V trimmed by 3 bases and J by 6 bases, 7 bases remained unmatched. The germline CDR1 and CDR2 sequences are DFQATT and SNEGSKA (reference sequence). The CDR3 is 13 amino acids.

This clonotype came up a few times. The chain carries TRBV24-1 and TRBJ2-1; D remains unclear. Looked up from germline, CDR1 is KGHDR and CDR2 is SFDVKD. The CDR3 sequence is 16 residues long. V lost 3 bases and J lost 0, with 11 bases in between. The CDR3 loop reads CATSDLGPSSYNEQFF. The CDR3 nucleotides read TGTGCCACCAGTGATCTAGGACCGAGCTCCTACAATGAGCAGTTCTTC.

This clonotype has more than one count but fewer than ten. The chain employs TRBV7-9 and TRBJ2-7; 8 bases are a match to TRBD2. This CDR3 is 16 amino acids long. V was clipped by 3 bases and J by 0 bases; unmatched bases: 7. Per germline, CDR1 SEHNR and CDR2 FQNEAQ (reference sequence). The CDR3 region has the DNA TGTGCCAGCAGCTTCCGACTAAGCGGGAGCTCCTACGAGCAGTACTTC. Amino acid sequence: CASSFRLSGSSYEQYF.

This clonotype was seen only a few times. V and J are TRBV4-3 and TRBJ2-3; TRBD2 is a possible D gene (5 bases). There are 16 residues in the CDR3. CDR1 is LGHNA, CDR2 YSLEER, per germline. Trimming pared 2 bases from V and 0 bases from J, leaving 12 bases between. The CDR3 DNA follows: TGCGCCAGCAGCCAAAGTAGCGCCACTAGCACAGATACGCAGTATTTT. This encodes CASSQSSATSTDTQYF.

A few counts support this clonotype. The chain employs TRBV10-3 and TRBJ1-5, with 9 bases aligning to TRBD1. The V gene end was trimmed by 6 bases and the J gene end by 5 bases; junction bases not matched to a gene: 17. Germline values: CDR1 ENHRY, CDR2 SYGVKD. The CDR3 covers 18 residues. CDR3 sequence: CAISQNPRGQGTDQPQHF. CDR3 nucleotide sequence: TGTGCCATCAGCCAAAACCCACGGGGACAGGGAACTGATCAGCCCCAGCATTTT.

This clonotype was observed many times. CDR3 coding DNA: TGTGCCAGCAGCTGGGACAGGGGGGGGACCGGGGAGCTGTTTTTT. Its translation: CASSWDRGGTGELFF. This chain connects TRBV5-5 to TRBJ2-2, with 11 bases that match TRBD1. The V segment lost 3 bases and the J segment 5 bases; nucleotides outside the gene matches: 3. Per germline, CDR1 SGHKS and CDR2 YYEKEE (reference sequence). The CDR3 is made up of 15 amino acids.

The table lists this clonotype with a few counts. This rearrangement joins TRBV24-1 to TRBJ2-5; D not resolved. The V and J ends lost 3 bases and 2 bases respectively, with 3 bases between them. This CDR3 has 12 amino acids. The germline V gene has CDR1 KGHDR and CDR2 SFDVKD. In DNA, the CDR3 is TGTGCCACCAGTGATAAGCAAGAGACCCAGTACTTC. It is translated as CATSDKQETQYF.

This clonotype was detected only a few times. This chain joins TRBV19 and TRBJ1-2, with D unclear. V gave up 6 bases and J gave up 7 bases, with 9 bases separating them. In germline, CDR1 is LNHDA, CDR2 SQIVND (reference sequence). The CDR3 spans 11 residues. CDR3 protein: CASRAAPGYTF. The CDR3 nucleotides are TGTGCCAGTAGAGCGGCTCCTGGCTACACCTTC.

V usage is TRBV5-1 and J usage is TRBJ2-2; 14 bases match TRBD2. Trimming cost V 6 bases and J 7 bases; bases outside gene matches: 11. The CDR3 totals 17 residues. Germline CDR1 reads SGHRS; CDR2 reads YFSETQ. CDR3: CASTPRSGTSGSGELFF. In nucleotides, the CDR3 is TGCGCCAGCACCCCACGGTCGGGGACTAGCGGGAGCGGGGAGCTGTTTTTT.

V and J are TRBV2 and TRBJ2-1, with D perhaps matching TRBD2 (8 bases). The CDR3 has 19 amino acids. The V and J ends lost 4 bases and 0 bases respectively, with 22 bases between them. Germline CDR1 SNHLY, CDR2 FYNNEI. The chain's CDR3 is CASSVGQGVAGSSYNEQFF. The CDR3 DNA sequence: TGTGCCAGCAGTGTGGGGCAGGGGGTAGCGGGATCCTCCTACAATGAGCAGTTCTTC.

This clonotype was seen ten or more times. This chain's CDR3 is CASNPDHSGANVLTF. The CDR3 region has the DNA TGTGCCAGCAACCCCGACCACTCTGGGGCCAACGTCCTGACTTTC. The chain joins TRBV12-3 or TRBV12-4 to TRBJ2-6; D not resolved. The V and J ends lost 7 bases and 0 bases respectively, with 10 bases between them. The CDR3 spans 15 residues.

The rearrangement uses TRBV4-2 and TRBJ2-5; the match to TRBD2 covers 7 bases. CDR3 length: 13 residues. Germline trimming cut 5 bases from V and 4 bases from J; bases unmatched to any gene: 4. Germline V gives CDR1 LGHNA, CDR2 YNFKEQ. CDR3 loop: CASSVREVETQYF. DNA for the CDR3: TGTGCCAGCAGCGTTCGGGAGGTAGAGACCCAGTACTTC.

This clonotype was seen only a few times. V and J are TRBV4-1 and TRBJ2-3, with 9 bases that match TRBD1. The CDR3 has 15 residues. V gave up 3 bases and J gave up 3 bases; unmatched junction bases: 4. CDR1 MGHRA and CDR2 YSYEKL come from the germline V gene. The CDR3 loop reads CASSHHGQGTDTQYF. In DNA, the CDR3 is TGCGCCAGCAGCCACCACGGACAGGGGACAGATACGCAGTATTTT.

The V and J genes are TRBV7-2 and TRBJ1-5; D ambiguous. Trimming removed 5 bases from V and 5 bases from J, with 13 bases in between. The CDR3 consists of 14 residues. In germline, CDR1 is SGHTA, CDR2 FQGNSA. This CDR3 reads CASSPGEGHQPQHF. CDR3 nucleotides: TGTGCCAGCAGCCCAGGTGAGGGTCATCAGCCCCAGCATTTT. Filled out from reference TRBV7-2 and TRBJ1-5, the complete variable domain reads GAGVSQSPSNKVTEKGKDVELRCDPISGHTALYWYRQSLGQGLEFLIYFQGNSAPDKSGLPSDRFSAERTGGSVSTLTIQRTQQEDSAVYLCASSPGEGHQPQHFGDGTRLSIL.

This clonotype was found a few times. J is TRBJ2-3 and V is TRBV2; 8 positions agree with TRBD2. The trim removed 6 bases at V and 5 bases at J, leaving 13 bases unmatched. This CDR3 spans 16 amino acids. The germline gives CDR1 SNHLY, CDR2 FYNNEI. CDR3 nucleotide sequence: TGTGCCAGCAGAGAACGCGGGAGGTTCCGTGGAGATACGCAGTATTTT. It yields the protein CASRERGRFRGDTQYF.

The rearrangement joins TRBV6-2 or TRBV6-3 to TRBJ1-1; D is possibly TRBD1 (6 bases). Trimming left V 2 bases short and J 0 bases short, with 7 bases between. This CDR3 region has 14 residues. CDR1 MNHEY and CDR2 SVGEGT come from the germline V gene. The CDR3 protein is CASSYRGMNTEAFF. CDR3 coding DNA: TGTGCCAGCAGTTACAGGGGGATGAACACTGAAGCTTTCTTT.

The CDR3 protein is CAIRPGQEAFF. CDR3 in DNA: TGTGCCATCCGACCGGGACAGGAAGCTTTCTTT. The genes are TRBV7-9 and TRBJ1-1; 7 bases map to TRBD1. The CDR3 consists of 11 residues. The V segment lost 10 bases and the J segment 8 bases; nucleotides outside the gene matches: 7. Germline loops: CDR1 SEHNR, CDR2 FQNEAQ (reference sequence).

This clonotype was recorded a few times. The rearrangement links TRBV27 to TRBJ1-1; the match to TRBD1 covers 9 bases. The germline gives CDR1 MNHEY, CDR2 SMNVEV (reference sequence). Trimming at V came to 5 bases and at J to 5 bases, leaving 6 bases not matched to a gene. The CDR3 loop spans 14 amino acids. CDR3 nucleotides: TGTGCCAGCAGTCGACGGGACAGGGTAACTGAAGCTTTCTTT. Translation gives CASSRRDRVTEAFF.

V and J are TRBV7-9 and TRBJ2-5; the match to TRBD2 covers 10 bases. Trimming took 3 bases from V and 4 from J; bases not matched to a gene: 8. The CDR3 extends over 16 amino acids. The V gene's germline CDR1 is SEHNR and CDR2 FQNEAQ (reference sequence). CDR3: CASSFPAGGFVETQYF. CDR3 DNA: TGTGCCAGCAGCTTTCCAGCGGGAGGGTTTGTAGAGACCCAGTACTTC.

The chain employs TRBV20-1 and TRBJ1-2; D is perhaps TRBD1 (5 bases). The CDR3 spans 11 residues. Germline assignment: CDR1 DFQATT and CDR2 SNEGSKA (reference sequence). V shed 4 bases and J shed 4 bases, with 7 bases lying between them. CDR3 coding DNA: TGCAGTGCTACGGGGACCTATGGCTACACCTTC. Protein sequence: CSATGTYGYTF.

This clonotype was seen a handful of times. The rearrangement uses TRBV3-1 and TRBJ1-5, with D possibly matching TRBD1 (5 bases). Per germline, CDR1 LGHDT and CDR2 YNNKEL (reference sequence). The length of the CDR3 is 17 residues. V was clipped by 4 bases and J by 0 bases, with 16 bases between them. The chain's CDR3 is CASSLQDISGSNQPQHF. For the CDR3, the DNA is TGTGCCAGCAGCCTCCAGGACATCAGCGGTAGCAATCAGCCCCAGCATTTT.

The V call is TRBV18, the J call TRBJ2-1; 8 positions agree with TRBD1. CDR1 and CDR2 from the germline V gene are KGHSH and LQKENI. J lost 5 bases, V lost 1 base, and 4 bases had no gene match. This CDR3 region has 15 residues. The CDR3 nucleotides read TGTGCCAGCTCACCACTGACAGGGGCCCACAATGAGCAGTTCTTC. It encodes CASSPLTGAHNEQFF.

The rearrangement uses TRBV6-6 and TRBJ2-2, with 14 positions matching TRBD2. The CDR3 extends over 19 amino acids. Germline values: CDR1 MNHNY, CDR2 SVGAGI (reference sequence). The J segment lost 3 bases and the V segment lost 6 bases, leaving 12 bases of the junction unmatched. CDR3 nucleotides: TGTGCCAGCAGACCACCCGGGACTAGCGGGGGTTCTGACACCGGGGAGCTGTTTTTT. It is translated as CASRPPGTSGGSDTGELFF.

The DNA of the CDR3 is TGTGCCAGCAGCCAGACAGGGACCCAGTACTTC. Translating gives CASSQTGTQYF. The chain has TRBV5-4 and TRBJ2-5; TRBD1 might be the D (6 bases). The CDR3 has 11 residues. Germline V gene lookup returns CDR1 SGHNT and CDR2 YYREEE (reference sequence). Trimming shortened V by 4 bases and J by 7 bases, and 8 bases separated the two germline ends.